This T cell receptor beta chain was documented in a study of T cells after yellow fever vaccination. At the level of the study: Preparation of the low-cell-number fractions used SMART-Seq v4 Ultra Low Input.

For TCR, cDNA came from 5'RACE template switching, which added a universal primer site and UMIs. TCRdb processed the 5' RACE reads anew with MiXCR; each CDR3 protein has one entry. The data contain approximately 120,000 distinct CDR3 sequences, approximately 14% of them singletons. This clonotype was found once. The V end was cut by 8 bases, the J end by 4 bases, with 11 bases between. Per germline, CDR1 MNHEY and CDR2 SVGEGT. This CDR3 contains 12 residues. The V call is TRBV6-2 or TRBV6-3, the J call TRBJ1-1, with D possibly matching TRBD1 (5 bases). This TCR derives from a man aged 18-30 years who received the YFV17D yellow fever vaccine. Sequencing used CD8+ T cells sorted from PBMCs, obtained 5 days after the yellow fever booster vaccination. CDR3 coding DNA: TGTGCCAGCGGTCTCGGGGCCACTGAAGCTTTCTTT. Protein: CASGLGATEAFF.